This TCR beta chain was obtained from a study of Graves' ophthalmopathy and Graves' hyperthyroidism. Amplification of the TCR beta CDR3 regions used RNA transcripts (as template). HTBI primers were used in a first-round RT-PCR, which preceded a second-round multiplex PCR. TCRdb redid the calling of the multiplex PCR reads with MiXCR, one entry per CDR3 protein. The profile covers about 210,000 distinct CDR3 sequences, with 25% to 30% appearing a single time and approximately 8.2% taken by the ten largest. Overall study results and limits: The 13-signature model separated ophthalmopathy from stable hyperthyroidism at approximately 89% sensitivity and approximately 79% specificity. Most expanded clonotypes in thyroid above 0.001 frequency also showed up in blood.

Regarding this clonotype: The target antigen is unknown.

It was on clinical symptoms, serum thyroxine, TRAb, thyroid ultrasound and orbital computed tomography that diagnosis relied. What supplied the PBMCs was about 10 ml of fresh peripheral blood. The CDR3 spans 18 residues. The V gene end was trimmed by 7 bases and the J gene end by 4 bases; junction bases not matched to a gene: 17. This clonotype was sampled from a man aged 50 to 59 with Graves' ophthalmopathy. The sequencing input was peripheral blood. V and J are TRBV12-3 or TRBV12-4 and TRBJ2-2, with TRBD2 matching over 8 bases. The CDR3 region is CASKPDQGSGEVTGELFF. CDR3 sequence (DNA): TGTGCCAGCAAACCCGATCAAGGTAGCGGGGAGGTCACCGGGGAGCTGTTTTTT.